This T cell receptor beta chain is drawn from a study of T cell responses to AZD1222 COVID-19 vaccine. This clone came up a few times. Only in-frame clones appear in the TCRdb table, and some are missing; sequencing was by immunoSEQ multiplex PCR. The sample yields 100,000 to 150,000 clones, around 89% seen once. CDR1 SGHNT and CDR2 YENEEA come from the germline V gene. The V gene lost 6 bases and the J gene lost 2 bases, with 14 bases spanning the gap. CDR3 size: 15 residues. The source of this sequence is an adult in good health. This material consisted of peripheral blood, taken on day 0 of MenACWY control vaccination. The V call is TRBV11-3, the J call TRBJ1-3; weak D call: TRBD1 (6 bases). In nucleotides, the CDR3 is TGTGCCAGCAGTAAAGACAGGTTGACTGGAAACACCATATATTTT. Its translation: CASSKDRLTGNTIYF.